This TCR beta chain derives from a study of spatial heterogeneity in lung cancer. Study overall: Alpha-chain sequences were consistently detected less often than beta-chain sequences. Combinations of a unique TCR and a UMI were tallied in raw reads, and on average each appeared more than ten times. Regarding the study as a whole: One measure, the expanded intratumoral alpha and beta TCR count, tracked tumor mutation counts.

This clonotype counts as medium-sized. Antigen unknown. TCRdb re-analysed the 5' RACE reads in MiXCR, keeping a single row per CDR3 protein. The top ten clones hold roughly 22% of a sample with 2,500 or so distinct CDR3 sequences, more than 6.5% of them seen once. V lost 0 bases, J lost 6 bases, and 16 bases lay in between. CDR1 and CDR2 (germline): DFQATT, SNEGSKA (reference sequence). The CDR3 length is 15 residues. Indicated time point: sample taken at primary tumor resection. Samples came from some 71 TRACERx patients with untreated early-stage lung cancer. The rearrangement uses TRBV20-1 and TRBJ2-3; no reliable D call. Sequencing was performed on lung tumor tissue, taken at surgery. The clonotype originates from a female donor with early-stage non-small cell lung cancer. DNA for the CDR3: TGCAGTGCTAGAGATGGCGGATCGAGTCGTGATACGCAGTATTTT. Translated: CSARDGGSSRDTQYF.